This T cell receptor (beta chain) was identified in a study of T cell repertoires in cytomegalovirus infection. TCRdb reprocessed the reads via MiXCR and lists one record per CDR3 protein. Of fewer than 550,000 distinct CDR3 sequences in the sample, 16% were seen once. V was pared by 4 bases and J by 7 bases, with 3 bases of the junction left unmatched. Germline V gene sequence: CDR1 MNHEY, CDR2 SMNVEV (reference sequence). This CDR3 spans 14 amino acids. Findings of the study overall: Dominating the ex vivo response were TCR beta clonotypes that were CMV-specific and HLA-C-restricted. Accumulated public TCR beta family frequency recognized individuals carrying CMV together with the relevant HLA.

This clonotype showed up many times. The antigen is undetermined. The chain employs TRBV27 and TRBJ1-5; 11 bases are shared with TRBD1. The specimen sequenced was CD8+ T cells from PBMCs. The sequence came from a human donor in good health (CMV status not recorded). Some clones in this sample may be carry-over from other donors' samples. This CDR3 is CASSWTGGGQPQHF. CDR3 DNA sequence: TGTGCCAGCAGTTGGACAGGGGGCGGACAGCCCCAGCATTTT.